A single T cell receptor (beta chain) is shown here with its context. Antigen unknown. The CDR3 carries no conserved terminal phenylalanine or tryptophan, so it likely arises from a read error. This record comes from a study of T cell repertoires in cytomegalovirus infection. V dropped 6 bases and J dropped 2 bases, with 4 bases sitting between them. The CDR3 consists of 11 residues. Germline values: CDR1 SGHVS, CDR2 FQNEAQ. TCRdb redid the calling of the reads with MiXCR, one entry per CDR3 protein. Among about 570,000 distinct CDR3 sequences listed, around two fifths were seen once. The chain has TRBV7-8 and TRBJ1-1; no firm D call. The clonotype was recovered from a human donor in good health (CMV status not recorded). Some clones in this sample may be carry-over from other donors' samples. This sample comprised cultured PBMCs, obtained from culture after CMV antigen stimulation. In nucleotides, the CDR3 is TGTGCCAGCAGAACAAACACTGAAGCTTTCCTT. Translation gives CASRTNTEAFL.